The TCR beta chain under discussion was sequenced for a study of T cell changes during pregnancy in multiple sclerosis. This clone was picked up one time. The CDR3 contains 17 residues. The germline V gene encodes CDR1 SGHRS and CDR2 YFSETQ. V lost 1 base and J lost 3, with 17 bases in between. The protocol was immunoSEQ multiplex PCR, while the TCRdb copy is restricted to in-frame clones and leaves out a portion. This table holds 65,000 to 95,000 clones, about 93% found once. The chain couples TRBV5-1 to TRBJ1-5; a weak D match, TRBD1 (5 bases). The TCR was taken from a female donor in good health, enrolled as a control in a pregnancy study. The input for sequencing was peripheral blood, taken after pregnancy. The CDR3 region has the DNA TGCGCCAGCAGCTTGCCGGGGGGAAGAAACCCCAATCAGCCCCAGCATTTT. It codes for CASSLPGGRNPNQPQHF.